These T cell receptor beta chains were read from a single sample in a study of identifying expanded T cells in peripheral blood. Clones were sequenced by immunoSEQ multiplex PCR, and TCRdb holds only the in-frame ones, with some missing. The table records 100,000 to 150,000 clones, 84% of them present only once. The sequenced sample consisted of blood. Source of these receptors: a person aged 18-70 years in good health. The CDR3 runs from the conserved cysteine through the conserved F or W. A D gene is named only where the DNA matches it firmly. Part of the rows lack a size; the others show once, few, many or a class for expanded clones.

J gene	clone size	V gene	D gene	CDR3 protein	CDR3 DNA
TRBJ2-1	.	TRBV6-4	.	CASSEGGVFYNEQFF	TGTGCCAGCAGTGAGGGCGGGGTGTTCTACAATGAGCAGTTCTTC
TRBJ1-5	.	TRBV27	.	CASGLGLPGVHQPQHF	TGTGCCAGCGGCCTGGGGTTGCCAGGGGTCCATCAGCCCCAGCATTTT
TRBJ1-1	.	TRBV7-9	.	CASSLGEIEAFF	TGTGCCAGCAGCTTAGGTGAGATTGAAGCTTTCTTT
TRBJ1-5	few	TRBV7-9	.	CASSKEDQPQHF	TGTGCCAGCAGCAAGGAAGATCAGCCCCAGCATTTT
TRBJ1-2	.	TRBV23-1	TRBD1	CASSQTGQGMYGYTF	TGCGCCAGCAGTCAGACGGGACAGGGTATGTATGGCTACACCTTC
TRBJ1-3	.	TRBV4-3	.	CASSQDIAIGQVAGTIYF	TGCGCCAGCAGCCAAGATATAGCCATAGGGCAGGTCGCGGGCACCATATATTTT
TRBJ1-2	once	TRBV6-5	.	CASSPYRDYYGYTF	TGTGCCAGCAGCCCCTACAGGGACTACTATGGCTACACCTTC
TRBJ1-5	.	TRBV16	.	CASSRQSNQPQHF	TGTGCCAGCAGCAGACAGAGCAATCAGCCCCAGCATTTT
TRBJ2-3	.	TRBV4-1	TRBD2	CASSLRLAQEGTDTQYF	TGCGCCAGCAGCTTGAGACTAGCGCAAGAAGGCACAGATACGCAGTATTTT
TRBJ1-5	.	TRBV7-9	.	CASSLAGDQPQHF	TGTGCCAGCAGCTTAGCTGGGGATCAGCCCCAGCATTTT
TRBJ1-5	.	TRBV7-8	.	CASSLIGRVEPQHF	TGTGCCAGCAGCTTAATTGGCAGGGTCGAGCCCCAGCATTTT
TRBJ1-4	.	TRBV18	TRBD1	CASSPVRGQGEKLFF	TGTGCCAGCTCACCAGTCAGGGGGCAGGGTGAAAAACTGTTTTTT
TRBJ1-1	.	TRBV6-6	.	CASSYSRGVKTEAFF	TGTGCCAGCAGTTACTCGAGGGGAGTGAAGACTGAAGCTTTCTTT
TRBJ1-2	.	TRBV6-5	.	CASRKNNQGYTF	TGTGCCAGCAGGAAGAACAATCAAGGCTACACCTTC
TRBJ2-5	.	TRBV4-1	.	CASSHIPGSEETQYF	TGCGCCAGCAGCCACATACCGGGCAGCGAAGAGACCCAGTACTTC
TRBJ2-4	.	TRBV11-2	.	CASSFGAKNIQYF	TGTGCCAGCAGCTTTGGAGCCAAAAACATTCAGTACTTC
TRBJ1-1	.	TRBV19	TRBD1	CASSMGQGPTNTEAFF	TGTGCCAGTAGTATGGGACAGGGGCCCACGAACACTGAAGCTTTCTTT
TRBJ2-2	.	TRBV4-3	.	CASSQGFQINTGELFF	TGCGCCAGCAGCCAAGGTTTCCAGATTAACACCGGGGAGCTGTTTTTT
TRBJ1-1	.	TRBV11-2	.	CASSFEGRTEAFF	TGTGCCAGCAGCTTCGAGGGTCGGACTGAAGCTTTCTTT
TRBJ2-5	.	TRBV5-6	.	CASSSYQETQYF	TGTGCCAGCAGCTCCTACCAAGAGACCCAGTACTTC
TRBJ2-6	.	TRBV5-1	.	CASRDSGANVLTF	TGCGCCAGCAGGGACTCTGGGGCCAACGTCCTGACTTTC
TRBJ1-3	.	TRBV5-1	.	CASSLNGGSSGNTIYF	TGCGCCAGCAGCTTAAACGGCGGAAGCTCTGGAAACACCATATATTTT
TRBJ1-2	.	TRBV27	.	CASSLGYGYGYTF	TGTGCCAGCAGTTTAGGATACGGATATGGCTACACCTTC
TRBJ2-7	.	TRBV11-2	TRBD1	CASSLGQGAAYEQYF	TGTGCCAGCAGCTTGGGACAGGGGGCGGCGTACGAGCAGTACTTC
TRBJ2-1	.	TRBV19	.	CASSISGPQNEQFF	TGTGCCAGTAGTATATCGGGACCCCAAAATGAGCAGTTCTTC
TRBJ1-1	once	TRBV5-1	TRBD1	CASSGTVMNTEAFF	TGCGCCAGCAGCGGGACAGTTATGAACACTGAAGCTTTCTTT
TRBJ1-5	.	TRBV19	TRBD1	CASSILYGQGGQPQHF	TGTGCCAGTAGTATTTTATACGGACAGGGGGGACAGCCCCAGCATTTT
TRBJ2-1	.	TRBV30	.	CAWNQLRSYNEQFF	TGTGCCTGGAATCAGCTTCGCTCCTACAATGAGCAGTTCTTC
TRBJ1-2	.	TRBV10-2	.	CASSGTVLYGYTF	TGCGCCAGCAGTGGGACGGTTCTCTATGGCTACACCTTC
TRBJ2-1	.	TRBV18	TRBD1	CASSPLGQPYNEQFF	TGTGCCAGCTCACCTTTGGGACAGCCTTACAATGAGCAGTTCTTC
TRBJ1-2	.	TRBV11-1	.	CASSLSSQQPYGYTF	TGTGCCAGCAGCTTATCATCACAGCAACCCTATGGCTACACCTTC
TRBJ1-2	many	TRBV19	.	CASSLLRGGYTF	TGTGCCAGTAGTCTGCTGCGGGGTGGCTACACCTTC
TRBJ2-2	few	TRBV11-2	.	CASARRGNTGELFF	TGTGCCAGCGCACGACGGGGAAACACCGGGGAGCTGTTTTTT
TRBJ1-1	.	TRBV6-5	.	CASSYRGITEAFF	TGTGCCAGCAGTTACAGGGGGATCACTGAAGCTTTCTTT
TRBJ1-6	.	TRBV2	.	CASSEPRQFLGHFF	TGTGCCAGCAGTGAACCGCGCCAATTTCTAGGACACTTCTTT
TRBJ2-1	.	TRBV6-5	TRBD1	CASRGQGRDEQFF	TGTGCCAGCAGGGGACAGGGTAGGGATGAGCAGTTCTTC